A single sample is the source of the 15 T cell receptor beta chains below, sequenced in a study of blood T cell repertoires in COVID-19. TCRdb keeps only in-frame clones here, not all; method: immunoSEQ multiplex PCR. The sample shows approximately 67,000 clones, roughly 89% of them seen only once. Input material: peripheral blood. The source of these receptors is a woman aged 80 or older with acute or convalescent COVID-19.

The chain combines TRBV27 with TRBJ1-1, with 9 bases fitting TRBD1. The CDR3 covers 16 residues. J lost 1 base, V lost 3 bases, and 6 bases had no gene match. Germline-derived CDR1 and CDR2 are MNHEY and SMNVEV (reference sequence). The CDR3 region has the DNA TGTGCCAGCAGTTTTAGGGGGACAGGGCGGAACACTGAAGCTTTCTTT. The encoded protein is CASSFRGTGRNTEAFF.

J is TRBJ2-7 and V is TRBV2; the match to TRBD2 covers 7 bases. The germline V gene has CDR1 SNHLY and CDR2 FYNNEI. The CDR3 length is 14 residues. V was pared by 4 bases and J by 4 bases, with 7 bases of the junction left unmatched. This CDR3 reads CASSAGGGDYEQYF. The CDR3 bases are TGTGCCAGCAGTGCGGGAGGAGGGGATTACGAGCAGTACTTC.

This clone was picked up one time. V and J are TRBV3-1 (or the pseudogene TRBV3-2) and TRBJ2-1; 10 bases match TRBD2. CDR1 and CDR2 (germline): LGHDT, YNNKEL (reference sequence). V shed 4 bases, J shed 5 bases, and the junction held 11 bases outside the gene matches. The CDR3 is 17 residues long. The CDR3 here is CASSPRTSGLYDNEQFF. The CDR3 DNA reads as TGTGCCAGCAGCCCTAGGACTAGCGGTCTCTACGACAATGAGCAGTTCTTC.

CDR3 sequence reads: CASSTNGGRSYEQFF. CDR3 DNA: TGTGCCAGCAGCACCAATGGGGGCCGTTCATATGAGCAGTTCTTC. The chain has TRBV28 and TRBJ2-1; a possible D gene is TRBD1 (6 bases). This CDR3 region has 15 residues. Trimming removed 6 bases at V and 8 bases at J, with 20 bases between. CDR1 and CDR2 (germline): MDHEN, SYDVKM. Looking up the rest from reference TRBV28 and TRBJ2-1 gives the full variable domain: DVKVTQSSRYLVKRTGEKVFLECVQDMDHENMFWYRQDPGLGLRLIYFSYDVKMKEKGDIPEGYSVSREKKERFSLILESASTNQTSMYLCASSTNGGRSYEQFFGPGTRLTVL.

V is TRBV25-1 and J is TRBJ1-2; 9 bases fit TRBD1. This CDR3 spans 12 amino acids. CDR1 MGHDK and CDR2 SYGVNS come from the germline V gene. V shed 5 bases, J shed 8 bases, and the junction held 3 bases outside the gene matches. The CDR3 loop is CASSWTGVGYTF. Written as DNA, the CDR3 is TGTGCCAGCAGTTGGACAGGGGTCGGCTACACCTTC.

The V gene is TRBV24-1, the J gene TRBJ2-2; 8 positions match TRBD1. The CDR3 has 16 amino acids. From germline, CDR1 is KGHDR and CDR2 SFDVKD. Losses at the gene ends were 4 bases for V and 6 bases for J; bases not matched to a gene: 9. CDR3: CATSDPGQVSPGELFF. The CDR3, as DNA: TGTGCCACCAGTGACCCGGGACAGGTTTCCCCCGGGGAGCTGTTTTTT.

The CDR3 DNA reads as TGTGCCAGCAGCCCAGGGTCAGTTGATATCTATGGCTACACCTTC. It yields the protein CASSPGSVDIYGYTF. The genes are TRBV7-9 and TRBJ1-2; a possible D gene is TRBD1 (5 bases). The V and J ends lost 5 bases and 4 bases respectively, with 17 bases between them. The CDR3 extends over 15 amino acids. The germline gives CDR1 SEHNR, CDR2 FQNEAQ (reference sequence).

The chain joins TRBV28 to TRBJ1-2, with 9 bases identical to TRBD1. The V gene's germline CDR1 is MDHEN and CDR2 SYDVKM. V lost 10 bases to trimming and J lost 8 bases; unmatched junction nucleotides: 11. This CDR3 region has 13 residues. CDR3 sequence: CATYVQGARGYTF. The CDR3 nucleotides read TGTGCCACCTACGTACAGGGGGCGCGAGGCTACACCTTC.

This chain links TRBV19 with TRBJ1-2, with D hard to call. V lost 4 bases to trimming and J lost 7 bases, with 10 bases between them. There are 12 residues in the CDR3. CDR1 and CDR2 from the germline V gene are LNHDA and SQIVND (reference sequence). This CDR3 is CASSTTTSGYTF. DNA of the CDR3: TGTGCCAGTAGTACCACGACTAGTGGCTACACCTTC.

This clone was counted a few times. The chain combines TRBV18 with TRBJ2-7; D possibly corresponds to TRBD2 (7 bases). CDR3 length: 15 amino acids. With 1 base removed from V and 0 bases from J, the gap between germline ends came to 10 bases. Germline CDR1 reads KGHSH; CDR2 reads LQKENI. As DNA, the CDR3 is TGTGCCAGCTCACCACAGGGAGGGGGCTCCTACGAGCAGTACTTC. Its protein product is CASSPQGGGSYEQYF.

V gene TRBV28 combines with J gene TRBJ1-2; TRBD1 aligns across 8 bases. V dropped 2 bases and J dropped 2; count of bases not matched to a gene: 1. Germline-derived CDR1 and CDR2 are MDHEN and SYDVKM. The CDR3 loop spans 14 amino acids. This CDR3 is CASSLGQGNYGYTF. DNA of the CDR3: TGTGCCAGCAGTTTAGGACAGGGAAACTATGGCTACACCTTC.

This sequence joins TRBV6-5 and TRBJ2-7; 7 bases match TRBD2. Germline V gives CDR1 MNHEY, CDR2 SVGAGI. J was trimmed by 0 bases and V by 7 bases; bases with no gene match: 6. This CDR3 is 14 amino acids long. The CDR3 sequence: CASTLREGSYEQYF. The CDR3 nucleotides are TGTGCCAGCACCCTCAGGGAGGGCTCCTACGAGCAGTACTTC.

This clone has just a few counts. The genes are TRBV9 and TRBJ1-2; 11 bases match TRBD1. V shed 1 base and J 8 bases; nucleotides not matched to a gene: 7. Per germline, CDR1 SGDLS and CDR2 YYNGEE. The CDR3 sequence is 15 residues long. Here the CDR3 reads CASSVRGQGADGYTF. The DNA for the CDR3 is TGTGCCAGCAGCGTAAGAGGACAGGGGGCGGACGGCTACACCTTC.

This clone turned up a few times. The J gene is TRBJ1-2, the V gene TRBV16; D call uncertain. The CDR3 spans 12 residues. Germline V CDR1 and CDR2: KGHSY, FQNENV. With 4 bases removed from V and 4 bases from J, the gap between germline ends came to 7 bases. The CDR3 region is CASSLSGYGYTF. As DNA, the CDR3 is TGTGCCAGCAGCCTCTCGGGCTATGGCTACACCTTC.

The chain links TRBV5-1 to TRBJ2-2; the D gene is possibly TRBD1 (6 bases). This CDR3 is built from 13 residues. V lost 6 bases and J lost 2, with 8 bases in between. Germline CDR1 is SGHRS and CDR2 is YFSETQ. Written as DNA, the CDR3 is TGCGCCAGCACACAGGGAAACACCGGGGAGCTGTTTTTT. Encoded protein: CASTQGNTGELFF.